These 8 T cell receptor beta chains came from one sample sequenced in a study of blood T cell repertoires in COVID-19. Sequenced by immunoSEQ multiplex PCR; TCRdb stores in-frame clones only, minus some. The sample yields about 250,000 clones, 88% seen once. The material sequenced was peripheral blood. The receptors originated from a man aged 80 or over with acute or convalescent COVID-19.

This chain links TRBV3-1 (or the pseudogene TRBV3-2) with TRBJ2-3; D perhaps matches TRBD1 (5 bases). The ends were cut back, 3 bases at V and 1 base at J, with 11 bases in the middle. The CDR3 is 15 amino acids. Germline values: CDR1 LGHDT, CDR2 YNNKEL (reference sequence). CDR3 nucleotide sequence: TGTGCCAGCAGCCACTGGGAACAGGGCACAGATACGCAGTATTTT. Translation: CASSHWEQGTDTQYF.

The V gene is TRBV7-2, the J gene TRBJ2-2; D ambiguous. V lost 1 base and J 0 bases, leaving 15 bases between the germline ends. This CDR3 comprises 18 residues. From germline, CDR1 is SGHTA and CDR2 FQGNSA. CDR3 in DNA: TGTGCCAGCAGCTTAGACCCCGGGTACTCCTCGAACACCGGGGAGCTGTTTTTT. It encodes CASSLDPGYSSNTGELFF.

This clone is a singleton in its sample. The chain is built from TRBV19 and TRBJ2-3, with 8 bases fitting TRBD1. The length of the CDR3 is 13 residues. Per the germline V gene, CDR1 is LNHDA and CDR2 is SQIVND (reference sequence). With V trimmed by 10 bases and J by 4 bases, 7 bases remained unmatched. CDR3 sequence reads: CATLSDRADTQYF. DNA for the CDR3: TGTGCCACCCTTTCGGACAGGGCAGATACGCAGTATTTT.

V gene TRBV19 combines with J gene TRBJ1-5; 8 bases map to TRBD1. J lost 6 bases, V lost 6 bases, and 13 bases had no gene match. Germline V gene lookup returns CDR1 LNHDA and CDR2 SQIVND (reference sequence). The CDR3 covers 16 residues. The CDR3 reads CASRGAPGGRSQPQHF. CDR3 DNA sequence: TGTGCCAGTAGAGGAGCCCCAGGGGGCCGAAGTCAGCCCCAGCATTTT.

The V and J genes are TRBV28 and TRBJ1-4; D ambiguous. V dropped 2 bases and J dropped 1 base, with 5 bases sitting between them. From germline, CDR1 is MDHEN and CDR2 SYDVKM. The CDR3 covers 14 residues. The CDR3 here is CASSLPGTNEKLFF. For the CDR3, the DNA is TGTGCCAGCAGTTTACCGGGAACTAATGAAAAACTGTTTTTT.

This sequence joins TRBV7-9 and TRBJ1-3, with D perhaps TRBD1 (6 bases). The CDR3 length is 16 residues. The ends were cut back, 7 bases at V and 0 bases at J, with 16 bases in the middle. Germline V lookup: CDR1 SEHNR, CDR2 FQNEAQ (reference sequence). This chain's CDR3 is CASIHRGGSSGNTIYF. The DNA of the CDR3 is TGTGCCAGCATCCATCGAGGGGGAAGCTCTGGAAACACCATATATTTT. Drawing the rest from reference TRBV7-9 and TRBJ1-3, the complete variable domain is DTGVSQNPRHKITKRGQNVTFRCDPISEHNRLYWYRQTLGQGPEFLTYFQNEAQLEKSRLLSDRFSAERPKGSFSTLEIQRTEQGDSAMYLCASIHRGGSSGNTIYFGEGSWLTVV.

The J gene is TRBJ2-3, the V gene TRBV18, with 8 bases identical to TRBD2. V shed 2 bases and J 2 bases; nucleotides not matched to a gene: 12. The CDR3 has 18 amino acids. Germline CDR1 and CDR2: KGHSH and LQKENI. The CDR3 spells CASSPSPIRGGNTDTQYF. The CDR3 DNA reads as TGTGCCAGCTCACCAAGTCCAATACGCGGGGGGAACACAGATACGCAGTATTTT.

The J gene is TRBJ2-3, the V gene TRBV5-1; maybe TRBD1 (5 bases). CDR1 SGHRS and CDR2 YFSETQ come from the germline V gene. V dropped 4 bases and J dropped 11 bases, with 23 bases sitting between them. This CDR3 comprises 15 residues. CDR3 DNA sequence: TGCGCCAGCAGCCCGGACACTGACCGCGCAGCGATGCAGTATTTT. Protein product: CASSPDTDRAAMQYF.